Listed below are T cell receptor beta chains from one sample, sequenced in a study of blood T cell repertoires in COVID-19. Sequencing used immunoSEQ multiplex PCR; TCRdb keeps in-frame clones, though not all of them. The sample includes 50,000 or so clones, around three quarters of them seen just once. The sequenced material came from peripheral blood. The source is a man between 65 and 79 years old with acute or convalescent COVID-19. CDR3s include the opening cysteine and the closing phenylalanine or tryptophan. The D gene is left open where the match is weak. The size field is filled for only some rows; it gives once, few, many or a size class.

cdr3_nt: TGTGCCAGCAGCCAGCTAGCGGGAGGGGACAATGAGCAGTTCTTC; cdr3_aa: CASSQLAGGDNEQFF; clone_size: .; j_call: TRBJ2-1; d_call: TRBD2; v_call: TRBV3-1/TRBV3-2
cdr3_nt: TGTGCCAGCAGTTACTCTCAGGGTTACCCCTACAATGAGCAGTTCTTC; cdr3_aa: CASSYSQGYPYNEQFF; clone_size: .; j_call: TRBJ2-1; d_call: .; v_call: TRBV6-5
cdr3_nt: TGTGCCAGCCGCTTCTCCGGGACAGGTAATGGCTACACCTTC; cdr3_aa: CASRFSGTGNGYTF; clone_size: .; j_call: TRBJ1-2; d_call: TRBD1; v_call: TRBV27
cdr3_nt: TGTGCCAGCAGCTTGTGGCGGAGCGGGGCTCCCCAGGGGGAGCTGTTTTTT; cdr3_aa: CASSLWRSGAPQGELFF; clone_size: .; j_call: TRBJ2-2; d_call: TRBD2; v_call: TRBV7-6
cdr3_nt: TGTGCCAGCAGTGAAGGGGCATCAGATGTCTATGGCTACACCTTC; cdr3_aa: CASSEGASDVYGYTF; clone_size: .; j_call: TRBJ1-2; d_call: .; v_call: TRBV6-1
cdr3_nt: TGTGCCATCAGTGAGGGGACTAGCGGGATGACCTACAATGAGCAGTTCTTC; cdr3_aa: CAISEGTSGMTYNEQFF; clone_size: .; j_call: TRBJ2-1; d_call: TRBD2; v_call: TRBV10-3
cdr3_nt: TGTGCCAGTGCACCCGGGACAGGGGCCTACGAGCAGTACTTC; cdr3_aa: CASAPGTGAYEQYF; clone_size: .; j_call: TRBJ2-7; d_call: TRBD1; v_call: TRBV19
cdr3_nt: TGTGCCAGCAGTGAAGCGCAAGGTAGCGGGAGAATAAGCGAGCAGTACTTC; cdr3_aa: CASSEAQGSGRISEQYF; clone_size: .; j_call: TRBJ2-7; d_call: TRBD2; v_call: TRBV2
cdr3_nt: TGTGCCAGCAGCCCGGGTAGCGGTTTATATGAGCAGTTCTTC; cdr3_aa: CASSPGSGLYEQFF; clone_size: few; j_call: TRBJ2-1; d_call: .; v_call: TRBV11-3
cdr3_nt: TGTGCCAGCAGCCGCTTCTTAGGGGCCCAGAACACTGAAGCTTTCTTT; cdr3_aa: CASSRFLGAQNTEAFF; clone_size: few; j_call: TRBJ1-1; d_call: .; v_call: TRBV3-1/TRBV3-2
cdr3_nt: TGTGCCAGCAGCTTAGAGCGGGGCACGAGCTCTGGAAACACCATATATTTT; cdr3_aa: CASSLERGTSSGNTIYF; clone_size: .; j_call: TRBJ1-3; d_call: .; v_call: TRBV11-3
cdr3_nt: TGTGCCAGCAGCTTAATTCGGGGAGTGGAGCAGTTCTTC; cdr3_aa: CASSLIRGVEQFF; clone_size: .; j_call: TRBJ2-1; d_call: .; v_call: TRBV7-3
cdr3_nt: TGTGCCAGCAGCGGAGGGACAGGACTGTTCTCTGGAAACACCATATATTTT; cdr3_aa: CASSGGTGLFSGNTIYF; clone_size: .; j_call: TRBJ1-3; d_call: TRBD1; v_call: TRBV5-6
cdr3_nt: TGTGCCAGCAGCCAAGGGGGCGCGTCCAGTTTGACTGAAGCTTTCTTT; cdr3_aa: CASSQGGASSLTEAFF; clone_size: .; j_call: TRBJ1-1; d_call: TRBD1; v_call: TRBV5-5
cdr3_nt: TGTGCCAGCAGGGGGCGCCCCACCGGGGAGCTGTTTTTT; cdr3_aa: CASRGRPTGELFF; clone_size: .; j_call: TRBJ2-2; d_call: .; v_call: TRBV28
cdr3_nt: TGTGCCAGCTCACTAGGGACAGGGGATATCGATGAGCAGTTCTTC; cdr3_aa: CASSLGTGDIDEQFF; clone_size: once; j_call: TRBJ2-1; d_call: TRBD1; v_call: TRBV18
cdr3_nt: TGTGCCAGCAGCCCTAGGAGGGTAGATAATTCACCCCTCCACTTT; cdr3_aa: CASSPRRVDNSPLHF; clone_size: .; j_call: TRBJ1-6; d_call: .; v_call: TRBV9
cdr3_nt: TGTGCCAGCAGCAATAACAGGGGTGAAGGCTACACCTTC; cdr3_aa: CASSNNRGEGYTF; clone_size: .; j_call: TRBJ1-2; d_call: TRBD1; v_call: TRBV9
cdr3_nt: TGTGCCAGCAGTTGGGGCCAGAACACTGAAGCTTTCTTT; cdr3_aa: CASSWGQNTEAFF; clone_size: .; j_call: TRBJ1-1; d_call: .; v_call: TRBV27
cdr3_nt: TGTGCCAGCAGCTTAGAAACTAGCGGGAGTTTCACCTACAATGAGCAGTTCTTC; cdr3_aa: CASSLETSGSFTYNEQFF; clone_size: .; j_call: TRBJ2-1; d_call: TRBD2; v_call: TRBV11-2
cdr3_nt: TGCGCCAGCAGCCACGGGGACTACGAGCAGTACTTC; cdr3_aa: CASSHGDYEQYF; clone_size: .; j_call: TRBJ2-7; d_call: .; v_call: TRBV4-1
cdr3_nt: TGTGCCAGCAGCTTAGAGCCAGGGGGCTACACTGAAGCTTTCTTT; cdr3_aa: CASSLEPGGYTEAFF; clone_size: .; j_call: TRBJ1-1; d_call: TRBD1; v_call: TRBV11-2
cdr3_nt: TGTGCCAGTAACAAACAGGCTCCGTTGGACTATGGCTACACCTTC; cdr3_aa: CASNKQAPLDYGYTF; clone_size: .; j_call: TRBJ1-2; d_call: .; v_call: TRBV19
cdr3_nt: TGCGCCAGCAGCCAACTTCTAGCGTCTACCTACGAGCAGTACTTC; cdr3_aa: CASSQLLASTYEQYF; clone_size: .; j_call: TRBJ2-7; d_call: .; v_call: TRBV4-3
cdr3_nt: TGTGCCACCCAGGGGATGGGTCGTCGGTGGACTGAAGCTTTCTTT; cdr3_aa: CATQGMGRRWTEAFF; clone_size: .; j_call: TRBJ1-1; d_call: .; v_call: TRBV11-2
cdr3_nt: TGTGCCAGCAGCACACAGGGGGGATACGAGCAGTACTTC; cdr3_aa: CASSTQGGYEQYF; clone_size: .; j_call: TRBJ2-7; d_call: TRBD1; v_call: TRBV5-4
cdr3_nt: TGCGCCAGCAGCTCCTCCGGGACTAGCGGGAGAAAATCCTACGAGCAGTACTTC; cdr3_aa: CASSSSGTSGRKSYEQYF; clone_size: .; j_call: TRBJ2-7; d_call: TRBD2; v_call: TRBV5-1
cdr3_nt: TGTGCCAGCAGTGACTCCTGGGCTAGCAGACTGAAAGAGACCCAGTACTTC; cdr3_aa: CASSDSWASRLKETQYF; clone_size: .; j_call: TRBJ2-5; d_call: .; v_call: TRBV6-4
cdr3_nt: TGTGCCAGCAGCCAAAGGACAGGAAACTATGGCTACACCTTC; cdr3_aa: CASSQRTGNYGYTF; clone_size: .; j_call: TRBJ1-2; d_call: TRBD1; v_call: TRBV14
cdr3_nt: TGTGCCAGCTCACCATCAGGGGCTAATGAAAAACTGTTTTTT; cdr3_aa: CASSPSGANEKLFF; clone_size: .; j_call: TRBJ1-4; d_call: .; v_call: TRBV18
cdr3_nt: TGTGCCTGGAATATGGGGGGGGATCAGCCCCAGCATTTT; cdr3_aa: CAWNMGGDQPQHF; clone_size: .; j_call: TRBJ1-5; d_call: .; v_call: TRBV30
cdr3_nt: TGTGCCAGCAGTGAATTCGGGACCGGGGAGCTGTTTTTT; cdr3_aa: CASSEFGTGELFF; clone_size: .; j_call: TRBJ2-2; d_call: .; v_call: TRBV6-1
cdr3_nt: TGTGCCAGCATCGTATCCCAGGGGGGCGGAGGACCTGCTGAAGCTTTCTTT; cdr3_aa: CASIVSQGGGGPAEAFF; clone_size: few; j_call: TRBJ1-1; d_call: TRBD1; v_call: TRBV28
cdr3_nt: TGTGCCAGCAGCTCCGGACAGGGAAAGGGTCGGGGCTACACCTTC; cdr3_aa: CASSSGQGKGRGYTF; clone_size: .; j_call: TRBJ1-2; d_call: TRBD1; v_call: TRBV5-4
cdr3_nt: TGTGCCAGCAGCGACCAGGCAGGTCCTGGCTATGGCTACACCTTC; cdr3_aa: CASSDQAGPGYGYTF; clone_size: once; j_call: TRBJ1-2; d_call: .; v_call: TRBV6-5
cdr3_nt: TGTGCCAGCAGCGTAGCTGATGAGCAGTTCTTC; cdr3_aa: CASSVADEQFF; clone_size: .; j_call: TRBJ2-1; d_call: .; v_call: TRBV9
cdr3_nt: TGTGCCAGCAGTTACGGGCGTCTGAACACTGAAGCTTTCTTT; cdr3_aa: CASSYGRLNTEAFF; clone_size: .; j_call: TRBJ1-1; d_call: .; v_call: TRBV6-2/TRBV6-3
cdr3_nt: TGTGCCAGCAGTCCCCGACAGTTTGGCTACACCTTC; cdr3_aa: CASSPRQFGYTF; clone_size: few; j_call: TRBJ1-2; d_call: .; v_call: TRBV12-3/TRBV12-4
cdr3_nt: TGTGCCAGCAGCTTAGTCGAAGGGGCGGTCAAAAACATTCAGTACTTC; cdr3_aa: CASSLVEGAVKNIQYF; clone_size: .; j_call: TRBJ2-4; d_call: .; v_call: TRBV7-2
cdr3_nt: TGCAGCGTTGGCTTACTAGCGGGAGGGTACGAGCAGTACTTC; cdr3_aa: CSVGLLAGGYEQYF; clone_size: once; j_call: TRBJ2-7; d_call: TRBD2; v_call: TRBV29-1
cdr3_nt: TGTGCCTGGAGTGTGACGGGGGAGCAGTACTTC; cdr3_aa: CAWSVTGEQYF; clone_size: .; j_call: TRBJ2-7; d_call: .; v_call: TRBV30
cdr3_nt: TGTGCCAGCAGCAAATCGGGTAGCAATCACAAATACAATGAGCAGTTCTTC; cdr3_aa: CASSKSGSNHKYNEQFF; clone_size: .; j_call: TRBJ2-1; d_call: .; v_call: TRBV21-1